The entry that follows covers one T cell receptor beta chain sequence. Its target is unknown. The data stem from a study of T cell responses to AZD1222 COVID-19 vaccine. Study findings and constraints: There were mostly white British donors and more females than males, and clonal diversity was possibly underestimated. Repertoires were obtained solely post-peak T cell response.

Trimming took 6 bases from V and 3 from J, leaving 9 bases between them. This CDR3 has 13 residues. Germline V gene lookup returns CDR1 SGHNT and CDR2 YENEEA. Method: immunoSEQ multiplex PCR; TCRdb's copy keeps in-frame clones and lacks some. The repertoire includes approximately 150,000 clones, around nine tenths of them detected once, and around 1.4% sits in the top ten. Here the sequenced sample was peripheral blood, taken on day 0 of AZD1222 vaccination. This TCR derives from an adult in good health. The genes are TRBV11-3 and TRBJ1-3; no reliable D call. CDR3 coding DNA: TGTGCCAGCAGATTTTTCTTTGGAAACACCATATATTTT. Its translation is CASRFFFGNTIYF.